A selection of T cell receptor beta chains follows, all from one sample in a study of T cell responses to AZD1222 COVID-19 vaccine. TCRdb keeps only in-frame clones here, not all; method: immunoSEQ multiplex PCR. This table holds some 120,000 clones, about 90% found once. Material: peripheral blood, obtained 28 days after the second AZD1222 dose. These receptors were obtained from an adult who received the AZD1222 COVID-19 vaccine. Both conserved end residues are part of each CDR3. The D gene is left open where the match is weak. A clone size is listed for some rows: how often the clone was seen (once, few, many), or a class if it is expanded.

>TRBV7-2|TRBD2|TRBJ2-1|.
CASSLLIAGYNEQFF
TGTGCCAGCAGCTTACTGATAGCGGGCTACAATGAGCAGTTCTTC
>TRBV7-8|TRBD2|TRBJ2-7|once
CASRASGMPGESYEQYF
TGTGCCAGCCGAGCGAGCGGGATGCCTGGGGAATCCTACGAGCAGTACTTC
>TRBV28|TRBD2|TRBJ2-1|.
CASSPLERGVNEQFF
TGTGCCAGCAGTCCGCTTGAGCGGGGCGTCAATGAGCAGTTCTTC
>TRBV28|.|TRBJ2-1|.
CASSPAVREGFYEQFF
TGTGCCAGCAGTCCGGCGGTTAGGGAAGGGTTCTATGAGCAGTTCTTC
>TRBV9|.|TRBJ1-1|.
CASSGGTSGAAFF
TGTGCCAGCAGCGGAGGGACCTCCGGCGCTGCTTTCTTT
>TRBV7-9|.|TRBJ2-7|.
CASSFGGRSGEQYF
TGTGCCAGCAGCTTTGGGGGAAGGTCCGGGGAGCAGTACTTC
>TRBV6-1|.|TRBJ1-2|.
CASSDLGQGLTGEGYTF
TGTGCCAGCAGTGATTTAGGTCAGGGCCTAACGGGTGAGGGCTACACCTTC
>TRBV28|.|TRBJ2-5|.
CASTLGARETQYF
TGTGCCAGCACTCTGGGGGCCCGAGAGACCCAGTACTTC
>TRBV19|.|TRBJ2-2|.
CASSILRPGLYTGELFF
TGTGCCAGTAGTATACTCAGACCAGGGCTTTACACCGGGGAGCTGTTTTTT
>TRBV6-1|.|TRBJ1-1|.
CASSGPTGTRMNTEAFF
TGTGCCAGCAGTGGCCCAACAGGGACACGAATGAACACTGAAGCTTTCTTT